Below, 10 T cell receptor beta chains from the same sample are listed, as sequenced in a study of beta chain features in type 1 diabetes (dated by TCRdb to the late 2010s). Receptor amplification or capture employed the immunoSEQ multiplex PCR assay. The entire amount of isolated RNA was reverse transcribed using the High Capacity cDNA Reverse Transcription Kit, so the sequenced TCRB transcripts were expressed ones. TCRdb limited this immuneACCESS table to in-frame rearrangements with V and J called. A share of clones is missing; checked studies link under half to unresolved V genes, and the rest is unexplained. This sample gives around 180,000 clones in total; 13% of them show up just once. The ten largest make up roughly 0.6% of the sample. Specimen: central memory CD4+ T cells from blood. Receptor source: a woman under 30 in good health.

The CDR3 is CASSLQGAGNTEAFF. The DNA for the CDR3 is TGTGCCAGCAGTCTCCAGGGGGCGGGGAACACTGAAGCTTTCTTT. V gene TRBV28 combines with J gene TRBJ1-1; 8 bases are a match to TRBD1. V dropped 5 bases and J dropped 1; count of bases not matched to a gene: 6. The CDR3 totals 15 residues. CDR1 MDHEN and CDR2 SYDVKM come from the germline V gene.

This chain uses TRBV6-5 with TRBJ1-1; D may be TRBD1 (5 bases). V was clipped by 2 bases and J by 1 base, with 11 bases between them. The germline CDR1 and CDR2 sequences are MNHEY and SVGAGI. There are 15 residues in the CDR3. The DNA for the CDR3 is TGTGCCAGCAGTTACGACAGCCGATCGAACACTGAAGCTTTCTTT. Its translation: CASSYDSRSNTEAFF.

This clone has ten or more counts. The chain has TRBV9 and TRBJ2-2; 12 nucleotides match TRBD2. Germline V lookup: CDR1 SGDLS, CDR2 YYNGEE. J lost 6 bases, V lost 0 bases, and 3 bases had no gene match. The CDR3 runs to 16 residues. DNA for the CDR3: TGTGCCAGCAGCGTAGTTACTAGCGGGAGGCCCGGGGAGCTGTTTTTT. Protein product: CASSVVTSGRPGELFF.

The CDR3 is CASTAYWAGEQFF. DNA for the CDR3: TGTGCCAGCACCGCTTATTGGGCGGGTGAGCAGTTCTTC. The J gene is TRBJ2-1, the V gene TRBV11-1; TRBD2 might be the D (5 bases). The germline CDR1 and CDR2 sequences are SGHAT and FQDESV (reference sequence). Trimming removed 7 bases at V and 9 bases at J, with 16 bases between. The CDR3 totals 13 residues.

The rearrangement joins TRBV7-9 to TRBJ2-5, with 10 bases that match TRBD2. Germline CDR1 reads SEHNR; CDR2 reads FQNEAQ (reference sequence). V lost 7 bases and J lost 4; bases outside the gene matches: 6. The CDR3 sequence is 14 residues long. The CDR3 bases are TGTGCCAGCACCCTAGCGGGAGTGGGAGAGACCCAGTACTTC. This sequence encodes CASTLAGVGETQYF.

The chain has TRBV29-1 and TRBJ2-5; 8 bases align to TRBD2. The CDR3 contains 12 residues. V was clipped by 7 bases and J by 5 bases; unmatched bases: 6. CDR1 and CDR2 (germline): SQVTM, ANQGSEA. The DNA for the CDR3 is TGCAGCGACGGGACTAGAGCCGAGACCCAGTACTTC. Translation: CSDGTRAETQYF.

Only a few counts were recorded for this clone. J is TRBJ2-3 and V is TRBV27, with D possibly being TRBD2 (5 bases). The germline CDR1 and CDR2 sequences are MNHEY and SMNVEV (reference sequence). The CDR3 runs to 15 residues. The germline V and J ends were trimmed by 6 bases and 3 bases, with 16 bases remaining between them. The CDR3 protein is CASRSQLLGTDTQYF. DNA for the CDR3: TGTGCCAGCAGAAGTCAGCTACTAGGGACAGATACGCAGTATTTT.

This chain uses TRBV5-1 with TRBJ2-4, with a possible D match to TRBD2 (5 bases). Germline V gives CDR1 SGHRS, CDR2 YFSETQ. Deletions cut 2 bases from V and 1 base from J, with 10 bases between. The CDR3 extends over 15 amino acids. DNA of the CDR3: TGCGCCAGCAGCTTCGGTGGGAGCGCCAAAAACATTCAGTACTTC. Translated: CASSFGGSAKNIQYF.

The rearrangement uses TRBV6-5 and TRBJ2-1, with D perhaps TRBD2 (5 bases). Germline values: CDR1 MNHEY, CDR2 SVGAGI. This CDR3 comprises 14 residues. The V end was cut by 8 bases, the J end by 2 bases, with 13 bases between. The CDR3 DNA reads as TGTGCCAGCCGAGGGCAGCCGGCCTACAATGAGCAGTTCTTC. The encoded protein is CASRGQPAYNEQFF.

This clone was counted only a few times. V and J are TRBV27 and TRBJ1-1; a weak D match, TRBD1 (6 bases). Germline CDR1 reads MNHEY; CDR2 reads SMNVEV (reference sequence). The CDR3 covers 17 residues. V dropped 6 bases and J dropped 7 bases, with 27 bases sitting between them. DNA for the CDR3: TGTGCCAGCAGCTACTACCCTTTACAGGGAGTTTTTGATGAAGCTTTCTTT. Its protein product is CASSYYPLQGVFDEAFF.